Detailed here is one T cell receptor (beta chain). This record comes from a study of blood T cell repertoires in COVID-19. Study-level information: Material from acute and convalescent COVID-19 was sourced from the United States, Italy and Spain. The analysed material was cDNA or gDNA that came from T cells, B-cell-depleted T cells, or PBMCs.

V dropped 8 bases and J dropped 5 bases, with 6 bases sitting between them. Germline V gives CDR1 SEHNR, CDR2 FQNEAQ (reference sequence). This CDR3 has 10 amino acids. Source study methods: Researchers report that nucleated cell counts were estimated from reference gene primer amplification. Some clones are missing from TCRdb's copy, which holds only in-frame ones; the method was immunoSEQ multiplex PCR. From that table come the V and J calls and clone size; the DNA was used to work out D and trimming. The sample includes some 120,000 clones, roughly nine tenths seen only once; the top ten take approximately 3.5%.

The J gene is TRBJ1-2, the V gene TRBV7-9; possible D gene TRBD1, 5 bases. The clonotype originates from a man in his fifties with active COVID-19. The sample taken for sequencing was peripheral blood. CDR3 nucleotide sequence: TGTGCCAGCGGACATTATGGCTACACCTTC. It codes for CASGHYGYTF.